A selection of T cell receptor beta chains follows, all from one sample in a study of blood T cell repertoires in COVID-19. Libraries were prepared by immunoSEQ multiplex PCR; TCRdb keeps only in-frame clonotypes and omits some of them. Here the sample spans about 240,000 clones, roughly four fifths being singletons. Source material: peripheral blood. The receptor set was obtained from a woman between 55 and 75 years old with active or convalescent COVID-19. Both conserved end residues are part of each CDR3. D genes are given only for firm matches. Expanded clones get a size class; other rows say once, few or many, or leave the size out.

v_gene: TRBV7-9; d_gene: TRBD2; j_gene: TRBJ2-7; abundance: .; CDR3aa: CASSPRTREQYF; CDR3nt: TGTGCCAGCAGCCCCCGGACTAGGGAGCAGTACTTC
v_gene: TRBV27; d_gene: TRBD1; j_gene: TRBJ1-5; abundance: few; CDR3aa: CASGRGYSNQPQHF; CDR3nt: TGTGCCAGCGGCAGGGGGTATAGCAATCAGCCCCAGCATTTT
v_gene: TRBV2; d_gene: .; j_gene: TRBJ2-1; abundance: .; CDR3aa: CASTPARENEQFF; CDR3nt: TGTGCCAGCACCCCGGCCCGGGAGAATGAGCAGTTCTTC
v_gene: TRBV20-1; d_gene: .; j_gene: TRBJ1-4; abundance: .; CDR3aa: CSASGPLTGSNEKLFF; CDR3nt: TGCAGTGCTAGTGGTCCCCTAACAGGGTCAAATGAAAAACTGTTTTTT
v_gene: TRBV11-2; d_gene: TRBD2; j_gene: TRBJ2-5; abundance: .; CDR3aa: CASSLGAGGREETQYF; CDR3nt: TGTGCCAGCAGCTTAGGAGCGGGGGGGCGAGAAGAGACCCAGTACTTC
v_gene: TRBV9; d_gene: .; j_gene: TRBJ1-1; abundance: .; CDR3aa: CASSVATEGVNTEAFF; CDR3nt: TGTGCCAGCAGCGTAGCTACGGAAGGGGTGAACACTGAAGCTTTCTTT
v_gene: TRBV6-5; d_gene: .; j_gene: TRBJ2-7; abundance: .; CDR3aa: CASSPGRTGSEQYF; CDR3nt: TGTGCCAGCAGTCCTGGAAGAACAGGGAGCGAGCAGTACTTC
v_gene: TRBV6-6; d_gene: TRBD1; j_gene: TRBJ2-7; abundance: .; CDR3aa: CASSYSDRAEQYF; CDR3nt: TGTGCCAGCAGTTACTCGGACAGGGCCGAGCAGTACTTC
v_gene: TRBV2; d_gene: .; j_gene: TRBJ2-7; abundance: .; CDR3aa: CASSESPGHTYEQYF; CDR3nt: TGTGCCAGCAGTGAATCCCCGGGACACACCTACGAGCAGTACTTC
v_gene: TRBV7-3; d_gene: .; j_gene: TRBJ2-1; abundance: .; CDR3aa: CASSLAGLGEQFF; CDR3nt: TGTGCCAGCAGCCTGGCGGGCTTGGGTGAGCAGTTCTTC
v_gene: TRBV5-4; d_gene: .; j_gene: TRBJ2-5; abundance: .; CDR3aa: CASSLEPDQETQYF; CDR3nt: TGTGCCAGCAGCTTGGAGCCGGACCAAGAGACCCAGTACTTC
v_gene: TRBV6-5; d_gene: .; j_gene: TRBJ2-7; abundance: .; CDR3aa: CASSYRSHMDEQYF; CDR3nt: TGTGCCAGCAGTTATCGCTCCCACATGGACGAGCAGTACTTC